The rows below give T cell receptor beta chains drawn from one sample of a study of early T cells in non-severe SARS-CoV-2 infection. One entry per CDR3 protein results from TCRdb running MiXCR on the 5' RACE reads. Here the sample spans approximately 100,000 distinct CDR3 sequences, roughly 11% being singletons. The specimen was whole blood. All receptors derive from an adult who was a healthcare worker with PCR-confirmed SARS-CoV-2 infection or an uninfected control (not recorded which). The CDR3 runs from the conserved cysteine through the conserved F or W. The D gene is left open where the match is weak. For some rows the clone size is stated as once, few or many, or as a class when expanded; others skip it.

J,length,size,V,D,DNA,CDR3
TRBJ2-7,14,-,TRBV7-2,-,TGTGCCAGCAGCTTAAGCGGAGGGTCCTACGAGCAGTACTTC,CASSLSGGSYEQYF
TRBJ1-1,14,-,TRBV7-8,-,TGTGCCAGCAGCCTAGGCGCGGGGAGGTCTGAAGCTTTCTTT,CASSLGAGRSEAFF
TRBJ1-4,15,-,TRBV28,-,TGTGCCAGCAGTTTAGCTGCAGGTATTAATGAAAAACTGTTTTTT,CASSLAAGINEKLFF
TRBJ2-1,17,-,TRBV5-5,TRBD2,TGTGCCAGCAGCTTCGCCCTAGTAGCGGGGGGAGGCAATGAGCAGTTCTTC,CASSFALVAGGGNEQFF
TRBJ1-5,15,many,TRBV28,-,TGTGCCAGCCTGCCCCCCGGAAGCACCAATCAGCCCCAGCATTTT,CASLPPGSTNQPQHF
TRBJ2-1,10,-,TRBV29-1,TRBD1,TGCAGCGTTACGGCAGGGGGGCAGTTCTTC,CSVTAGGQFF
TRBJ1-1,16,-,TRBV5-1,TRBD1,TGCGCCAGCAGCTCTACACAGGGGGTCCAGAACACTGAAGCTTTCTTT,CASSSTQGVQNTEAFF
TRBJ2-1,15,many,TRBV7-9,-,TGTGCCAGCAGCCCGGATAGCGCGTCCTACAATGAGCAGTTCTTC,CASSPDSASYNEQFF
TRBJ2-1,12,-,TRBV20-1,-,TGCAGTAACAGCGAGCTTTACAATGAGCAGTTCTTC,CSNSELYNEQFF
TRBJ1-1,14,many,TRBV18,-,TGTGCCAGCTCCCCGAGGGGGGCGAACACTGAAGCTTTCTTT,CASSPRGANTEAFF
TRBJ2-3,16,many,TRBV27,TRBD2,TGTGCCAGCAGACAGAATGGCGGGAGTGTCACAGATACGCAGTATTTT,CASRQNGGSVTDTQYF
TRBJ2-1,15,once,TRBV4-2,-,TGTGCCAGCAGCCCCGGACTGCCCGGCTACAATGAGCAGTTCTTC,CASSPGLPGYNEQFF
TRBJ2-3,13,-,TRBV28,-,TGTGCCAGCTGGGTGGTGGGCACAGATACGCAGTATTTT,CASWVVGTDTQYF
TRBJ1-1,11,-,TRBV29-1,-,TGCAGCGTTGAAGAAAACAGTGAAGCTTTCTTT,CSVEENSEAFF
TRBJ1-1,13,many,TRBV7-3,TRBD1,TGTGCCAGCAGCACTCGGACAGGGAATGAAGCTTTCTTT,CASSTRTGNEAFF
TRBJ2-7,14,few,TRBV7-9,TRBD2,TGTGCCAGCGCTAGCGGGCAGGGCGTCTACGAGCAGTACTTC,CASASGQGVYEQYF
TRBJ2-7,14,few,TRBV20-1,-,TGCAGTGCTCCCCTGTCGGCGCTTACCTACGAGCAGTACTTC,CSAPLSALTYEQYF
TRBJ1-5,13,-,TRBV20-1,-,TGCAGTGCTAGAGTGACAGGAGATCAGCCCCAGCATTTT,CSARVTGDQPQHF
TRBJ2-1,14,many,TRBV20-1,TRBD1,TGCAGTGCTAGAGATGGGCCCATACAGGGGAAGCAGTTCTTC,CSARDGPIQGKQFF
TRBJ2-3,16,few,TRBV6-1,TRBD2,TGTGCCAGCACCCAGACTAGCGGGAGTTCTACAGATACGCAGTATTTT,CASTQTSGSSTDTQYF
TRBJ2-4,15,many,TRBV11-3,-,TGTGCCAGCAGCCCTTCGAAGGGCCAGGGAAACATTCAGTACTTC,CASSPSKGQGNIQYF
TRBJ2-7,13,-,TRBV7-2,TRBD1,TGTGCCAGCAGCAGAGACAGGGGGGGCGAGCAGTACTTC,CASSRDRGGEQYF
TRBJ1-1,15,-,TRBV3-1,-,TGTGCCAGCAGCCCGTCCCCGATGATGAACACTGAAGCTTTCTTT,CASSPSPMMNTEAFF
TRBJ2-7,13,few,TRBV20-1,-,TGCAGTGCCGAACCGGGGAAGCCCTACGAGCAGTACTTC,CSAEPGKPYEQYF
TRBJ1-5,17,many,TRBV20-1,TRBD1,TGCAGTGCTAGAGATCCCCTAAGACAGGGCCTCCATCAGCCCCAGCATTTT,CSARDPLRQGLHQPQHF
TRBJ1-6,13,few,TRBV2,TRBD1,TGTGCCAGCACTCCGGCAGGGGGAAAGGCCCTCCACTTT,CASTPAGGKALHF
TRBJ2-7,14,-,TRBV12-3/TRBV12-4,-,TGTGCCAGCAGCCACACAGGGAGATTAAACGAGCAGTACTTC,CASSHTGRLNEQYF
TRBJ2-7,13,-,TRBV28,TRBD2,TGTGCCAGCAGTTTTAGGCTAGCGGGCGAGCAGTACTTC,CASSFRLAGEQYF
TRBJ2-4,13,many,TRBV28,-,TGTGCCAGCTCCGAGGGGTCCAAAAACATTCAGTACTTC,CASSEGSKNIQYF
TRBJ2-1,13,many,TRBV10-3,-,TGTGCCATCAGCAAGGGGGACTACAATGAGCAGTTCTTC,CAISKGDYNEQFF
TRBJ2-6,16,-,TRBV27,-,TGTGCCAGCACTTTAGGACGGAACTCTGGGGCCAACGTCCTGACTTTC,CASTLGRNSGANVLTF
TRBJ1-1,13,many,TRBV18,-,TGTGCCAGCTCCCCAGGACAGAACACTGAAGCTTTCTTT,CASSPGQNTEAFF
TRBJ2-4,13,few,TRBV27,TRBD2,TGTGCCACCCAACTAGCGGGGGGACACATTCAGTACTTC,CATQLAGGHIQYF
TRBJ2-1,15,-,TRBV6-6,-,TGTGCCAGCAGTTACGGTGGGCAGGGGTACAATGAGCAGTTCTTC,CASSYGGQGYNEQFF
TRBJ2-1,22,many,TRBV9,TRBD2,TGTGCCAGCAGCCCCGTCAAGGGACTAGTTTTCGGGCTAGTTGCTAGGGACAATGAGCAGTTCTTC,CASSPVKGLVFGLVARDNEQFF
TRBJ1-1,12,-,TRBV20-1,-,TGCAAACCAGGACAGATGAACACTGAAGCTTTCTTT,CKPGQMNTEAFF
TRBJ1-1,14,-,TRBV30,-,TGTGCCTGGAGTGTACTCCCCGTGAACACTGAAGCTTTCTTT,CAWSVLPVNTEAFF
TRBJ2-2,13,-,TRBV28,TRBD2,TGTGCCAGCAGTTTAATGCCTCCGGGAGGGCTGTTTTTT,CASSLMPPGGLFF
TRBJ2-4,17,few,TRBV6-5,-,TGTGCCAGCAGTTACTCGATCAGGGGTAACGCCAAAAACATTCAGTACTTC,CASSYSIRGNAKNIQYF
TRBJ2-7,12,-,TRBV6-2/TRBV6-3,-,TGTGCCAGCAGTTTACGCTCCGCCGAGCAGTACTTC,CASSLRSAEQYF
TRBJ2-7,13,few,TRBV9,TRBD1,TGTGCCAGCAGCGCGAGCACAGGGGTCGAGCAGTACTTC,CASSASTGVEQYF
TRBJ2-2,17,-,TRBV5-4,TRBD1,TGTGCCAGCAGCCCCAGTGGGACAGGGGTTTGGACCGGGGAGCTGTTTTTT,CASSPSGTGVWTGELFF
TRBJ1-6,17,-,TRBV6-5,-,TGTGCCAGCAGTTACGGTAGGGGAGGGCCCCATAATTCACCCCTCCACTTT,CASSYGRGGPHNSPLHF
TRBJ2-4,13,few,TRBV15,TRBD2,TGTGCCACCAGCAGAGGATCGCAGCGGGGGGAGTACTTC,CATSRGSQRGEYF
TRBJ1-5,14,many,TRBV6-2/TRBV6-3,TRBD1,TGTGCCAGCAGGACAGGGAATGGCAATCAGCCCCAGCATTTT,CASRTGNGNQPQHF
TRBJ1-1,12,many,TRBV28,-,TGTGCCAGCAGTCGGGACCTAACTGAAGCTTTCTTT,CASSRDLTEAFF
TRBJ1-1,14,few,TRBV7-9,-,TGTGCCAGCAGCTCTCCGGACCCACGAGGTAGAGCTTTCTTT,CASSSPDPRGRAFF
TRBJ2-5,12,many,TRBV7-2,-,TGTGCCAGCAGTTCCCAACCAGAGACCCAGTACTTC,CASSSQPETQYF
TRBJ2-3,15,many,TRBV30,TRBD1,TGTGCCTGGAGTGGGGGGACAGGGGGTCGAGATACGCAGTATTTT,CAWSGGTGGRDTQYF
TRBJ1-3,11,many,TRBV29-1,-,TGCAGCGTTTGGGATGGAAACACCATATATTTT,CSVWDGNTIYF
TRBJ2-3,14,-,TRBV12-3/TRBV12-4,TRBD1,TGTGCCAGCACTAGCTGGGACAGTTCAGGTACGCAGTATTTT,CASTSWDSSGTQYF
TRBJ1-6,13,-,TRBV28,-,TGTGCCAGCAGTAACTACAGGGATTCACCCCTCCACTTT,CASSNYRDSPLHF
TRBJ1-1,13,many,TRBV18,-,TGTGCCAGCTCAGCCGGACGGAACACTGAAGCTTTCTTT,CASSAGRNTEAFF
TRBJ1-1,13,many,TRBV30,-,TGTGCCTGGAGTGCGCAGGGGTTAACTGAAGCTTTCTTT,CAWSAQGLTEAFF